The 12 T cell receptor beta chains presented below share a single source sample, sequenced in a study of blood T cell repertoires in COVID-19. Generated by immunoSEQ multiplex PCR, the TCRdb table keeps only in-frame clones and is missing some. This table has under 200,000 clones, approximately 86% appearing once. The source material was peripheral blood. The receptors were sampled from a woman of 80 years or more in a cohort sampled during active or convalescent COVID-19.

DNA for the CDR3: TGTGCCAGCAGACAACTAGCGGGGAACACCGGGGAGCTGTTTTTT. Encoded protein: CASRQLAGNTGELFF. V is TRBV6-5 and J is TRBJ2-2; 9 bases map to TRBD2. The CDR3 is 15 residues long. V trimming: 6 bases; J trimming: 1 base; junction bases outside the gene matches: 3. CDR1 and CDR2 (germline): MNHEY, SVGAGI.

This sequence joins TRBV7-9 and TRBJ2-1; unclear D gene. This CDR3 has 12 amino acids. Germline V gene data show CDR1 as SEHNR and CDR2 as FQNEAQ (reference sequence). The V end was cut by 2 bases, the J end by 7 bases, with 6 bases between. The chain's CDR3 is CASSLPGNEQFF. The DNA of the CDR3 is TGTGCCAGCAGCTTACCCGGGAATGAGCAGTTCTTC.

There are a few counts of this clone. The chain combines TRBV5-1 with TRBJ2-5; no reliable D call. The CDR3 covers 15 residues. CDR1 and CDR2 (germline): SGHRS, YFSETQ. The ends were cut back, 4 bases at V and 1 base at J, with 14 bases in the middle. The CDR3 sequence is CASSRSLAAQETQYF. Here the CDR3 DNA reads TGCGCCAGCAGCAGGAGTTTGGCAGCCCAAGAGACCCAGTACTTC.

The chain links TRBV10-3 to TRBJ1-6; 8 positions agree with TRBD1. Unmatched junction bases numbered 11, after V lost 8 bases and J lost 14 bases. The germline V gene encodes CDR1 ENHRY and CDR2 SYGVKD. This CDR3 spans 13 amino acids. The CDR3 spells CAIGTGALSALHF. CDR3 DNA: TGTGCCATCGGGACAGGAGCCCTTTCGGCCCTCCACTTT.

V is TRBV6-5 and J is TRBJ2-5, with 9 bases aligning to TRBD2. V shed 7 bases and J 4 bases; nucleotides not matched to a gene: 4. Germline V lookup: CDR1 MNHEY, CDR2 SVGAGI. The CDR3 is 13 amino acids. The CDR3 coding sequence is TGTGCCAGCACTGGGACTAGCCGAGAGACCCAGTACTTC. Translation gives CASTGTSRETQYF.

V is TRBV5-4 and J is TRBJ2-3; D possibly corresponds to TRBD2 (6 bases). This CDR3 comprises 16 residues. The germline V gene has CDR1 SGHNT and CDR2 YYREEE (reference sequence). V was clipped by 0 bases and J by 0 bases, with 11 bases between them. CDR3 sequence reads: CASSLVLLASTDTQYF. Here the CDR3 DNA reads TGTGCCAGCAGCTTGGTTTTACTAGCAAGCACAGATACGCAGTATTTT.

The chain uses TRBV19 and TRBJ2-6; TRBD1 matches at 9 bases. Germline V gene data show CDR1 as LNHDA and CDR2 as SQIVND (reference sequence). This CDR3 is built from 16 residues. The ends lost 4 bases at V and 3 bases at J; junction bases unmatched: 4. The CDR3 here is CASSKQGAYGANVLTF. As DNA, the CDR3 is TGTGCCAGTAGTAAACAGGGGGCTTATGGGGCCAACGTCCTGACTTTC.

The chain uses TRBV19 and TRBJ1-3; 7 nucleotides agree with TRBD1. CDR1 is LNHDA, CDR2 SQIVND, per germline (reference sequence). The CDR3 has 15 amino acids. V dropped 4 bases and J dropped 7; count of bases not matched to a gene: 10. The CDR3 protein is CASSTAGRGLNTIYF. The CDR3 coding sequence is TGTGCCAGTAGTACCGCCGGGAGGGGGCTCAACACCATATATTTT.

This clone was observed once. The chain recombines TRBV5-1 with TRBJ1-5; the match to TRBD1 covers 10 bases. Germline V gives CDR1 SGHRS, CDR2 YFSETQ. The V gene end was trimmed by 7 bases and the J gene end by 2 bases; junction bases not matched to a gene: 9. CDR3 size: 16 residues. CDR3 nucleotide sequence: TGCGCCAGCCCTTACCCGGGGACAGGGGGCAATCAGCCCCAGCATTTT. Its translation: CASPYPGTGGNQPQHF.

The chain recombines TRBV4-2 with TRBJ2-7; maybe TRBD1 (6 bases). The V end was cut by 1 base, the J end by 2 bases, with 12 bases between. The CDR3 is 15 residues long. Germline V gives CDR1 LGHNA, CDR2 YNFKEQ. The chain's CDR3 is CASSQGVGQTYEQYF. The CDR3 DNA follows: TGTGCCAGCAGCCAAGGAGTCGGACAGACCTACGAGCAGTACTTC.

The chain links TRBV9 to TRBJ2-5; D possibly corresponds to TRBD2 (5 bases). Per the germline V gene, CDR1 is SGDLS and CDR2 is YYNGEE. CDR3 length equals 14 residues. Trimming left V 0 bases short and J 5 bases short, with 11 bases between. The CDR3 loop reads CASSVGTGEETQYF. CDR3 nucleotides: TGTGCCAGCAGCGTAGGGACCGGGGAGGAGACCCAGTACTTC.

The rearrangement uses TRBV27 and TRBJ1-5; a weak D match, TRBD1 (6 bases). V was trimmed by 2 bases and J by 6 bases, leaving 20 bases between them. The CDR3 has 17 amino acids. Per the germline V gene, CDR1 is MNHEY and CDR2 is SMNVEV (reference sequence). CDR3 in DNA: TGTGCCAGCAGTTTACCTACCGCCACAGGGTCTGGTCAGCCCCAGCATTTT. Translated, it gives CASSLPTATGSGQPQHF.